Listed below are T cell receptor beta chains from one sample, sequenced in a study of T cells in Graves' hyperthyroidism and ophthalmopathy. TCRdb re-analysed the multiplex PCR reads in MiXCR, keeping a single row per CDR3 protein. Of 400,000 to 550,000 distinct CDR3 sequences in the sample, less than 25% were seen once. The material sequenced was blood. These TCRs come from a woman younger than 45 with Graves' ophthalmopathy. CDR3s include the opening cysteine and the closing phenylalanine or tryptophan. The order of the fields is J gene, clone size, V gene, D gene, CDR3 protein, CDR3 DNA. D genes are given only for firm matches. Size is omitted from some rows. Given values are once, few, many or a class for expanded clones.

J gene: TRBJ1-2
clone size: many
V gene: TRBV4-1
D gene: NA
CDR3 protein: CASSQDRLAGEGYTF
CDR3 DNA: TGCGCCAGCAGCCAAGATAGGTTGGCAGGGGAAGGCTACACCTTC

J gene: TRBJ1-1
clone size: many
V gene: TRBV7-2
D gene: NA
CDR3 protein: CASSGEVYTEAFF
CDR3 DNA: TGTGCCAGCAGCGGGGAGGTATACACTGAAGCTTTCTTT

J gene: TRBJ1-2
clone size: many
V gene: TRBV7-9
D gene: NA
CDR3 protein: CASSGSTGTNYGYTF
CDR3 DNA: TGTGCCAGCAGCGGAAGTACCGGGACGAACTATGGCTACACCTTC

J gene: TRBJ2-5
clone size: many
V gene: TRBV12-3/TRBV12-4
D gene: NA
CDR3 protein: CASSPRQDQETQYF
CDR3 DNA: TGTGCCAGCAGTCCGAGACAGGATCAAGAGACCCAGTACTTC

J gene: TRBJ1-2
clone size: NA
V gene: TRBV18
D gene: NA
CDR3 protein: CASSPSTGGYGYTF
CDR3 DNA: TGTGCCAGCTCACCCTCAACAGGCGGCTATGGCTACACCTTC

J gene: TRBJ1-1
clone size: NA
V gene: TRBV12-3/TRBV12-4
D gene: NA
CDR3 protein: CASTIQGNTEAFF
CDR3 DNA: TGTGCCAGCACTATCCAGGGGAACACTGAAGCTTTCTTT

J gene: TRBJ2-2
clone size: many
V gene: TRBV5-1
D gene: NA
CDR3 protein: CASSGDITFTGELFF
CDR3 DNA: TGCGCCAGCAGCGGGGACATAACCTTCACCGGGGAGCTGTTTTTT

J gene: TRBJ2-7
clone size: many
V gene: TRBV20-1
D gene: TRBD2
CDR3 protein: CSALLAGPAYEQYF
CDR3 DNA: TGCAGTGCCCTACTAGCGGGCCCTGCCTACGAGCAGTACTTC

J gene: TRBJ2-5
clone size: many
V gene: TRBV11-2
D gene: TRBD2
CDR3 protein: CASSFDIAGGRETQYF
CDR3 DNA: TGTGCCAGCAGCTTCGATATTGCGGGGGGCCGCGAGACCCAGTACTTC

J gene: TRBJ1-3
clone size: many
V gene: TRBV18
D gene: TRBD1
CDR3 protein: CASLTGAGNTIYF
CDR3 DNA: TGTGCCAGCCTTACAGGGGCCGGAAACACCATATATTTT